These T cell receptor beta chains were read from a single sample in a study of T-cell memory formation after mild COVID-19. MiXCR, run by TCRdb on the 5' RACE reads, gives a single entry per CDR3 protein. The table includes under 400,000 distinct CDR3 sequences, under 25% detected once. The sequencing input was PBMCs or a T cell subset sorted from them (not recorded which). These receptors all stem from an adult woman who had mild COVID-19 (a few samples of this study predate the infection). Cell type and time point are not known. Both conserved end residues are part of each CDR3. A D gene is named only where the DNA matches it firmly. For some rows the clone size is stated as once, few or many, or as a class when expanded; others skip it.

J gene	V gene	clone size	D gene	CDR3 protein	CDR3 DNA
TRBJ2-1	TRBV20-1	.	TRBD2	CSATYPSRGSSEQFF	TGCAGTGCTACCTATCCCTCGCGGGGGTCGAGCGAGCAGTTCTTC
TRBJ1-5	TRBV24-1	.	.	CATSKQGIQPQHF	TGTGCCACCAGTAAACAGGGTATCCAGCCCCAGCATTTT
TRBJ2-4	TRBV12-3/TRBV12-4	.	.	CASSSKQDGGLAKNIQYF	TGTGCCAGCAGCTCTAAACAGGACGGCGGTCTAGCCAAAAACATTCAGTACTTC
TRBJ1-2	TRBV24-1	.	.	CATSDVNRGHGYTF	TGTGCCACCAGTGATGTGAATCGTGGCCATGGCTACACCTTC
TRBJ2-1	TRBV6-5	.	TRBD2	CASSYSGAGGSYNEQFF	TGTGCCAGCAGTTACTCCGGAGCGGGAGGGTCCTACAATGAGCAGTTCTTC
TRBJ2-1	TRBV4-3	many	.	CASSEGPGEQFF	TGCGCCAGCAGCGAAGGACCCGGTGAGCAGTTCTTC
TRBJ2-7	TRBV5-1	.	.	CASSLSYFSSYEQYF	TGCGCCAGCAGCCTATCTTATTTTAGCTCCTACGAGCAGTACTTC
TRBJ2-4	TRBV6-5	.	.	CASSYSNLGAKNIQYF	TGTGCCAGCAGTTACTCGAATTTGGGGGCCAAAAACATTCAGTACTTC
TRBJ2-4	TRBV10-3	few	TRBD2	CAKWGRGVDIQYF	TGTGCCAAGTGGGGGAGGGGCGTGGACATTCAGTACTTC
TRBJ2-3	TRBV19	.	.	CASSVGLADTQYF	TGTGCCAGTAGTGTGGGTCTGGCAGATACGCAGTATTTT
TRBJ2-1	TRBV5-1	.	.	CASSPRMRSYNEQFF	TGCGCCAGCAGCCCCCGGATGCGCTCCTACAATGAGCAGTTCTTC
TRBJ2-3	TRBV19	.	.	CASSTKGTIKTDTQYF	TGTGCCAGTAGTACGAAAGGTACAATTAAGACAGATACGCAGTATTTT
TRBJ2-2	TRBV20-1	few	TRBD2	CSAQTTSGVLANTGELFF	TGCAGTGCCCAGACGACTAGCGGGGTACTCGCGAACACCGGGGAGCTGTTTTTT
TRBJ2-7	TRBV6-5	few	.	CASSYGAAEDEQYF	TGTGCCAGCAGTTACGGGGCGGCCGAGGATGAGCAGTACTTC
TRBJ2-1	TRBV6-1	few	TRBD2	CASSEAVVAGGTYNEQFF	TGTGCCAGCAGTGAAGCGGTAGTAGCGGGGGGTACCTACAATGAGCAGTTCTTC
TRBJ2-7	TRBV11-2	.	TRBD2	CASSSPERGYEQYF	TGTGCCAGCAGCTCGCCAGAGCGGGGCTACGAGCAGTACTTC
TRBJ2-2	TRBV5-1	.	.	CASSDGTAGTGELFF	TGCGCCAGCAGTGACGGGACAGCGGGCACCGGGGAGCTGTTTTTT
TRBJ2-1	TRBV6-2/TRBV6-3	few	TRBD2	CASSYLRLAEQFF	TGTGCCAGCAGTTATCTTCGACTAGCAGAGCAGTTCTTC
TRBJ2-7	TRBV7-9	.	TRBD1	CASSFGTGGQDEQYF	TGTGCCAGCAGCTTCGGGACAGGGGGTCAGGACGAGCAGTACTTC
TRBJ2-2	TRBV4-1	few	.	CASSQEENTGELFF	TGCGCCAGCAGCCAAGAAGAAAACACCGGGGAGCTGTTTTTT
TRBJ1-1	TRBV4-3	.	TRBD1	CASSSTGEKAFF	TGCGCCAGCAGCTCGACAGGGGAGAAAGCTTTCTTT
TRBJ1-4	TRBV6-5	.	.	CASSLTNPSSPYEKLFF	TGTGCCAGCAGTTTAACAAATCCCTCCTCCCCGTATGAAAAACTGTTTTTT
TRBJ2-7	TRBV20-1	.	TRBD1	CSARDWGQGKGYEQYF	TGCAGTGCTAGAGATTGGGGACAGGGGAAGGGGTACGAGCAGTACTTC
TRBJ2-7	TRBV6-5	.	.	CASSSPRGRTYEQYF	TGTGCCAGCAGTTCGCCGCGGGGACGGACCTACGAGCAGTACTTC
TRBJ2-1	TRBV7-9	few	.	CASSLEEGTDFYNEQFF	TGTGCCAGCAGCTTAGAGGAGGGGACAGACTTCTACAATGAGCAGTTCTTC
TRBJ2-3	TRBV5-1	.	TRBD2	CASRRTSGVTDTQYF	TGCGCCAGCAGAAGGACTAGCGGGGTCACAGATACGCAGTATTTT
TRBJ2-2	TRBV12-3/TRBV12-4	few	.	CASRSGAGTGELFF	TGTGCCAGCAGATCCGGGGCGGGCACCGGGGAGCTGTTTTTT
TRBJ2-1	TRBV6-2/TRBV6-3	.	.	CASSYRPRAVGQGTTYNEQFF	TGTGCCAGCAGTTATCGCCCCCGGGCAGTAGGACAAGGAACTACCTACAATGAGCAGTTCTTC
TRBJ2-1	TRBV5-1	.	.	CASSLVGNGGAGMNEQFF	TGCGCCAGCAGCTTGGTGGGGAATGGAGGGGCCGGAATGAATGAGCAGTTCTTC
TRBJ2-1	TRBV5-5	.	.	CASSVGQPYNEQFF	TGTGCCAGCAGCGTAGGACAGCCCTACAATGAGCAGTTCTTC
TRBJ1-1	TRBV20-1	.	.	CSARNYEHTEAFF	TGCAGTGCTAGGAACTACGAGCACACTGAAGCTTTCTTT
TRBJ2-4	TRBV21-1	few	.	CASSKLSPGLKNF	TGTGCCAGCAGCAAATTGTCGCCGGGACTCAAGAACTTC
TRBJ1-5	TRBV30	.	.	CAWSVMGVEQPQHF	TGTGCCTGGAGTGTCATGGGGGTAGAGCAGCCCCAGCATTTT
TRBJ1-4	TRBV12-3/TRBV12-4	.	.	CASSFAGGVEKLFF	TGTGCCAGCAGTTTCGCGGGGGGCGTGGAAAAACTGTTTTTT
TRBJ2-5	TRBV5-1	many	TRBD1	CASSLNPLGTGRKETQYF	TGCGCCAGCAGCTTGAATCCGTTAGGGACAGGAAGGAAAGAGACCCAGTACTTC
TRBJ2-7	TRBV4-1	few	.	CASSQYGQNPTYEQYF	TGCGCCAGCAGCCAATACGGACAGAACCCCACCTACGAGCAGTACTTC
TRBJ1-2	TRBV7-2	.	.	CASSLDHTNYGYTF	TGTGCCAGCAGCTTAGATCATACTAACTATGGCTACACCTTC
TRBJ2-3	TRBV30	.	.	CAWERGARDTQYF	TGTGCCTGGGAACGGGGGGCCCGGGATACGCAGTATTTT
TRBJ1-2	TRBV5-1	.	.	CASSSRSANYGYTF	TGCGCCAGCAGTTCAAGGTCGGCCAACTATGGCTACACCTTC
TRBJ1-1	TRBV7-9	few	.	CASSLRSGALGAEAFF	TGTGCCAGCAGCTTAAGGTCAGGGGCGCTCGGGGCTGAAGCTTTCTTT
TRBJ2-7	TRBV30	.	.	CAWSVGGHEQYF	TGTGCCTGGAGTGTGGGGGGTCACGAGCAGTACTTC
TRBJ2-3	TRBV24-1	few	.	CATTCGPSFAADRQRVADTQYF	TGTGCCACCACTTGTGGGCCTTCGTTTGCTGCTGACAGGCAAAGGGTGGCAGATACGCAGTATTTT
TRBJ2-2	TRBV6-5	.	TRBD2	CASGLASTGELFF	TGTGCCAGCGGACTAGCCAGCACCGGGGAGCTGTTTTTT
TRBJ2-7	TRBV27	few	.	CASSSVRDRIYEQYF	TGTGCCAGCAGTTCTGTCCGGGACCGAATCTACGAGCAGTACTTC
TRBJ2-3	TRBV29-1	many	.	CSVEKGAGATDTQYF	TGCAGCGTTGAAAAGGGGGCGGGAGCAACAGATACGCAGTATTTT
TRBJ2-3	TRBV12-3/TRBV12-4	many	TRBD1	CASSQPGGDTQYF	TGTGCCAGCAGTCAACCAGGGGGCGATACGCAGTATTTT
TRBJ1-1	TRBV2	few	.	CASSELVGLNTEAFF	TGTGCCAGCAGTGAACTAGTTGGCCTGAACACTGAAGCTTTCTTT
TRBJ1-3	TRBV12-3/TRBV12-4	few	.	CASSPQAKVPSGNTIYF	TGTGCCAGCAGCCCTCAAGCGAAGGTCCCCTCTGGAAACACCATATATTTT
TRBJ1-1	TRBV29-1	.	TRBD1	CSSGAGGTEAFF	TGCAGCTCCGGCGCAGGGGGCACTGAAGCTTTCTTT
TRBJ2-7	TRBV18	few	.	CASSPGLNYEQYF	TGTGCCAGCTCACCGGGCCTAAACTACGAGCAGTACTTC
TRBJ2-7	TRBV7-2	many	TRBD2	CASSLDLAGGPVQYF	TGTGCCAGCAGCTTAGACCTAGCGGGAGGGCCGGTGCAGTACTTC